This T cell receptor beta chain comes out of a study of beta chain features in type 1 diabetes. Overall study findings and caveats: Type 1 diabetes patients had moderately but significantly shorter TCRB CDR3s in all four CD4+ subsets.

The whole isolated RNA underwent reverse transcription, so sequencing captured expressed TCRB transcripts. Libraries were prepared by immunoSEQ multiplex PCR; TCRdb keeps only in-frame clonotypes and omits some of them. Here the sample spans roughly 240,000 clones, approximately 25% being singletons. The CDR3 is 13 amino acids. The ends were cut back, 6 bases at V and 2 bases at J, with 12 bases in the middle. CDR1 and CDR2 (germline): SGDLS, YYNGEE. In this sample, this clone turned up a few times. The target antigen is unknown. The chain is built from TRBV9 and TRBJ2-7; D might be TRBD1 (5 bases). The sequence derives from a woman aged 25 to 45 with type 1 diabetes. Sequencing was performed on naive CD4+ T cells from blood. In DNA, the CDR3 is TGTGCCAGCAACCACAGGCGAACCTACGAGCAGTACTTC. Translated: CASNHRRTYEQYF.